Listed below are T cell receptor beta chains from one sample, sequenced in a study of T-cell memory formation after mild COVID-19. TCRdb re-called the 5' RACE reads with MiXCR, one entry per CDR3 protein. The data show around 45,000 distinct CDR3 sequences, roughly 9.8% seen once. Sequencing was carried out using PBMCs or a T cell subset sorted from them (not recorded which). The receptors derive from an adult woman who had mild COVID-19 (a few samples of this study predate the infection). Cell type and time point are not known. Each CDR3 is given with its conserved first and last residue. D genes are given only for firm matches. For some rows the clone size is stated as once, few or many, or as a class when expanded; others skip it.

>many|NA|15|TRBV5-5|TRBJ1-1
TGTGCCAGCAGCCAGGGGAACCTGAGGAACACTGAAGCTTTCTTT
CASSQGNLRNTEAFF
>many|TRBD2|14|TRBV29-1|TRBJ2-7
TGCAGCGTTGAAGGGACTAGCGGCTCCTACGAGCAGTACTTC
CSVEGTSGSYEQYF
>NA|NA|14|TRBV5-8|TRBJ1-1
TGTGCCAGCAGGATGAGACCCGTCGACACTGAAGCTTTCTTT
CASRMRPVDTEAFF
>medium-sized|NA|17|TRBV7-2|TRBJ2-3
TGTGCCAGCAGCTTAGTAGCGGTCGGCACCTCCACAGATACGCAGTATTTT
CASSLVAVGTSTDTQYF
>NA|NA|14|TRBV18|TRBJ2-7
TGTGCCAGCTCACCACGTCAGGGACCCTACGAGCAGTACTTC
CASSPRQGPYEQYF
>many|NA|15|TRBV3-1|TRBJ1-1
TGTGCCAGCAGCCAAGATGCAGTGCCGAACACTGAAGCTTTCTTT
CASSQDAVPNTEAFF
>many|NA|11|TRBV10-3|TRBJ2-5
TGTGCCATCAGTGAGTCCCGGGCCCAGTACTTC
CAISESRAQYF
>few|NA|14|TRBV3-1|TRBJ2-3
TGTGCCAGCAGCCGGCCGAGCAAGGGAGATACGCAGTATTTT
CASSRPSKGDTQYF
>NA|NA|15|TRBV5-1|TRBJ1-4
TGCGCCAGCAGCTTGGCAGGGCGGGAAAAAGAAAAACTGTTTTTT
CASSLAGREKEKLFF
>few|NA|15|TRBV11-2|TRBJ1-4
TGTGCCAGCAGCTTAGGGGGCCTTGGGAGTGAAAAACTGTTTTTT
CASSLGGLGSEKLFF
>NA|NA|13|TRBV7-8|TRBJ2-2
TGTGCCACCTCCCCCGGTTACACCGGGGAGCTGTTTTTT
CATSPGYTGELFF
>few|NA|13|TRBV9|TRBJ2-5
TGTGCCAGCAGCGTGGACCCACAAGAGACCCAGTACTTC
CASSVDPQETQYF
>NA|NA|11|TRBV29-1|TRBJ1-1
TGCAGCTCCTCGAGCGACACTGAAGCTTTCTTT
CSSSSDTEAFF
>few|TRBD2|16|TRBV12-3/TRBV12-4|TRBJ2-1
TGTGCCAGCAGGATTAGCGGGCGCGGTTCCTACAATGAGCAGTTCTTC
CASRISGRGSYNEQFF
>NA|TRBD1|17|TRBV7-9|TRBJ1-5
TGTGCCAGCAGCTTAGGGGGGTCCCAGGGGGCCACTCAGCCCCAGCATTTT
CASSLGGSQGATQPQHF
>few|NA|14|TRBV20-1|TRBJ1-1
TGCAGTCCGACCCTTGACAGTCTGAACACTGAAGCTTTCTTT
CSPTLDSLNTEAFF
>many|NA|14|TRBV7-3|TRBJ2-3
TGTGCCAGCAGCTTAGGCGGTAGCGCTGATACGCAGTATTTT
CASSLGGSADTQYF
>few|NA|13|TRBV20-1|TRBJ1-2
TGCAGTGCTGCCCGGACGTTAATGAATGGCTACACCTTC
CSAARTLMNGYTF
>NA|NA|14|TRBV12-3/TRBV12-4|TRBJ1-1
TGTGCCAGCAGTTTAGGCGGGGGCAAGGCTGAAGCTTTCTTT
CASSLGGGKAEAFF
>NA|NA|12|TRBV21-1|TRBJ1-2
TGTGCCAGCAGCAAAGAGGTCGGGGGCTACACCTTC
CASSKEVGGYTF
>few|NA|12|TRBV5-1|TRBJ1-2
TGCGCCAGCAGCTTGGAAGGGGATGGCTACACCTTC
CASSLEGDGYTF
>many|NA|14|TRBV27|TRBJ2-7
TGTGCCAGCAGTTCCCCCCGGGATGGGAACGAGCAGTACTTC
CASSSPRDGNEQYF
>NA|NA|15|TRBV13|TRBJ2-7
TGTGCCAGCAGCTTACCGCAAGGGAGGAGCTACGAGCAGTACTTC
CASSLPQGRSYEQYF
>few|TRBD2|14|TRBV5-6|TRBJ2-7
TGTGCCAGCAGCTTGGGTGCAGTCCCTAGCGGGCAGTACTTC
CASSLGAVPSGQYF
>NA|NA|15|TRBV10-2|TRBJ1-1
TGCGCCAGTACCGTCGGGGGGCAGGGGAACACTGAAGCTTTCTTT
CASTVGGQGNTEAFF
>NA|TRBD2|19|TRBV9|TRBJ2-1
TGTGCCAGCAGCGTGGGACTAGCGGGCGCTGGCCTCTCCTACAATGAGCAGTTCTTC
CASSVGLAGAGLSYNEQFF
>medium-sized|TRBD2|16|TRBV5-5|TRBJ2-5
TGTGCCAGCAGCTTTAATGCGGGACTAAACCAAGAGACCCAGTACTTC
CASSFNAGLNQETQYF
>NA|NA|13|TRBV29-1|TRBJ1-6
TGCAGCGTTAGGGAACAGCCCCGATCACCCCTCCACTTT
CSVREQPRSPLHF
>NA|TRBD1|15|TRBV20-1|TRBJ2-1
TGCAGTGCCAGACAGGGGACTCGCGCCCCGAATGAGCAGTTCTTC
CSARQGTRAPNEQFF
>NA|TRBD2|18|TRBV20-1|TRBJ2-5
TGCAGTGCTAGAGATCTGGCGGGGGGGCTGAGGACCCAAGAGACCCAGTACTTC
CSARDLAGGLRTQETQYF
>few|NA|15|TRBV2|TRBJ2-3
TGTGCCAGCAGTGAAGCTAGGCTCGATAGGGGTACGCAGTATTTT
CASSEARLDRGTQYF
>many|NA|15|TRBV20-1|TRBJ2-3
TGCAGTGCTAGAGATCGGGTTTTGAGCACAGATACGCAGTATTTT
CSARDRVLSTDTQYF
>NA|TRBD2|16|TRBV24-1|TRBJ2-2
TGTGCCACCAGTGTGCGGGGACTAGCTAACACCGGGGAGCTGTTTTTT
CATSVRGLANTGELFF
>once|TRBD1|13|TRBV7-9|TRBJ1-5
TGTGCCAGCAGCGACAGGGGCAATCAGCCCCAGCATTTT
CASSDRGNQPQHF
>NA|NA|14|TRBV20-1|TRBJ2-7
TGCAGTGCACTCAACCGGGACCGCGCCTACGAGCAGTACTTC
CSALNRDRAYEQYF
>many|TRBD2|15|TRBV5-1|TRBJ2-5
TGCGCCAGCAGCATAGCGGGGGGCCCACAAGAGACCCAGTACTTC
CASSIAGGPQETQYF
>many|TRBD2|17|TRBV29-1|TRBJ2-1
TGCAGCGTTGCGATAGCGGGGGGTACCACACTCTACAATGAGCAGTTCTTC
CSVAIAGGTTLYNEQFF
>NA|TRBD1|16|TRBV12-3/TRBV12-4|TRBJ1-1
TGTGCCAGCAGCTTCCTCTTGACAGGGACCAACACTGAAGCTTTCTTT
CASSFLLTGTNTEAFF
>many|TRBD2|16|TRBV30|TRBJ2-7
TGTGCCTGGAGTGCTATAAGACTAGCGGCCTCCTACGAGCAGTACTTC
CAWSAIRLAASYEQYF
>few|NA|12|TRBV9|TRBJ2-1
TGTGCCAGCAGCGCCCGGAGTATGAAGCAGTTCTTC
CASSARSMKQFF
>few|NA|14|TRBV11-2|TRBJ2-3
TGTGCCAGCAGCCTAGGGATATCCACAGATACGCAGTATTTT
CASSLGISTDTQYF
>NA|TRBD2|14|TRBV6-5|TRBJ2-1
TGTGCCAGCACCACCCTAGCGGAGCGCAATGAGCAGTTCTTC
CASTTLAERNEQFF
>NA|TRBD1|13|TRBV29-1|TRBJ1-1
TGCAGCGTCGGGAGAGGGGGCGTGACTGAAGCTTTCTTT
CSVGRGGVTEAFF
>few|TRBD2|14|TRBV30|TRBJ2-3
TGTGCCTGGATAAGCGGGAGAGCGACAGATACGCAGTATTTT
CAWISGRATDTQYF
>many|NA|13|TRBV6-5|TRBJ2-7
TGTGCCAGCAGCGATCACAGCTCCTACGAGCAGTACTTC
CASSDHSSYEQYF
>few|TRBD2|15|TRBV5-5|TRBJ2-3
TGTGCCAGCAGCTACCTAGCGGGGGCCACAGATACGCAGTATTTT
CASSYLAGATDTQYF